Below, 28 T cell receptor beta chains from the same sample are listed, as sequenced in a study of cytomegalovirus exposure and HLA in healthy donors. PCR was performed using 60 Vbeta and 13 Jbeta primers. The protocol was immunoSEQ multiplex PCR, while the TCRdb copy is restricted to in-frame clones and leaves out a portion. The table has around 140,000 clones, roughly 80% seen once. The specimen sequenced was PBMCs. The source is a female donor in good health and CMV-seronegative.

This clone appeared a single time. V is TRBV5-4 and J is TRBJ2-5; TRBD1 agrees at 7 bases. The CDR3 has 14 amino acids. Germline CDR1 is SGHNT and CDR2 is YYREEE (reference sequence). With 0 bases clipped from V and 1 base from J, the junction kept 0 bases outside the gene matches. CDR3 DNA: TGTGCCAGCAGCTTGGGGGACAGCCAAGAGACCCAGTACTTC. Its protein product is CASSLGDSQETQYF.

This clone was counted between two and nine times. The chain recombines TRBV4-1 with TRBJ1-2; TRBD1 matches 7 bases. Germline values: CDR1 MGHRA, CDR2 YSYEKL. The CDR3 has 16 residues. V lost 0 bases, J lost 7 bases, and 11 bases stayed unmatched. This CDR3 reads CASSQEGTEASGGYTF. In nucleotides, the CDR3 is TGCGCCAGCAGCCAAGAGGGGACAGAAGCATCGGGTGGCTACACCTTC.

This clone has more than one count but fewer than ten. The V call is TRBV10-2, the J call TRBJ2-2; D is undetermined. The CDR3 covers 15 residues. The germline CDR1 and CDR2 sequences are WSHSY and SAAADI. V lost 0 bases, J lost 4 bases, and 9 bases lay in between. In nucleotides, the CDR3 is TGCGCCAGCAGTGAGTCGAGGTTTGGCACCGGGGAGCTGTTTTTT. Translated: CASSESRFGTGELFF.

This chain uses TRBV5-4 with TRBJ2-3; the D gene is possibly TRBD1 (6 bases). The V gene lost 4 bases and the J gene lost 0 bases, with 12 bases spanning the gap. The CDR3 covers 15 residues. Germline V lookup: CDR1 SGHNT, CDR2 YYREEE (reference sequence). As DNA, the CDR3 is TGTGCCAGCAGCATGGACAGCTATAGCACAGATACGCAGTATTTT. Translation: CASSMDSYSTDTQYF.

V usage is TRBV19 and J usage is TRBJ2-7, with TRBD2 matching over 7 bases. Germline V lookup: CDR1 LNHDA, CDR2 SQIVND (reference sequence). CDR3 length: 15 residues. V trimming: 7 bases; J trimming: 6 bases; junction bases outside the gene matches: 15. Written as DNA, the CDR3 is TGTGCCAGTAAGAGTAGCGTTGGGGAGGGCCGCGAGCAGTACTTC. Amino acid sequence: CASKSSVGEGREQYF.

V and J are TRBV9 and TRBJ1-1; 7 bases line up with TRBD1. V lost 7 bases, J lost 4 bases, and 4 bases stayed unmatched. Germline assignment: CDR1 SGDLS and CDR2 YYNGEE. The CDR3 totals 12 residues. DNA of the CDR3: TGTGCCAGCGGAGACAGGGCCACTGAAGCTTTCTTT. Translated: CASGDRATEAFF.

The chain joins TRBV28 to TRBJ1-1; no definite D call. CDR3 length: 12 residues. The germline V gene has CDR1 MDHEN and CDR2 SYDVKM. V lost 6 bases and J 1 base, leaving 6 bases between the germline ends. This CDR3 reads CASRGPNTEAFF. The CDR3, as DNA: TGTGCCAGCAGGGGCCCGAACACTGAAGCTTTCTTT.

The V gene is TRBV5-1, the J gene TRBJ1-4, with TRBD1 identical over 9 bases. Per the germline V gene, CDR1 is SGHRS and CDR2 is YFSETQ. The junction had 6 bases not matched to a gene; V was cut back by 4 bases and J by 8 bases. This CDR3 has 14 amino acids. The CDR3 bases are TGCGCCAGCAGCGGAGGACAGGGGCTAGAAAAACTGTTTTTT. Its protein product is CASSGGQGLEKLFF.

This clone has only a few counts. J is TRBJ1-1 and V is TRBV4-1; D unclear. V was cut by 2 bases and J by 4 bases, with 8 bases left in between. The CDR3 totals 13 residues. Germline lookup yields CDR1 MGHRA and CDR2 YSYEKL. The DNA of the CDR3 is TGCGCCAGCAGCCAACGGGAATCCACTGAAGCTTTCTTT. Translation: CASSQRESTEAFF.

V gene TRBV7-9 combines with J gene TRBJ1-1; D is perhaps TRBD1 (5 bases). The CDR3 totals 12 residues. Germline V gene lookup returns CDR1 SEHNR and CDR2 FQNEAQ (reference sequence). V gave up 4 bases and J gave up 6 bases, with 9 bases separating them. The CDR3 DNA follows: TGTGCCAGCAGCTCAGGGTCCCCTGAAGCTTTCTTT. It is translated as CASSSGSPEAFF. Drawing the rest from reference TRBV7-9 and TRBJ1-1, the complete variable domain is DTGVSQNPRHKITKRGQNVTFRCDPISEHNRLYWYRQTLGQGPEFLTYFQNEAQLEKSRLLSDRFSAERPKGSFSTLEIQRTEQGDSAMYLCASSSGSPEAFFGQGTRLTVV.

This clone was observed a handful of times. The rearrangement links TRBV13 to TRBJ2-5; the D is unclear. TRBJ2-7 matches the DNA end more closely, so the J call is doubtful. Germline values: CDR1 PRHDT, CDR2 FYEKMQ (reference sequence). The CDR3 runs 14 residues. CDR3 DNA sequence: TGTGCCAGCAGCTTAGGCCGACATACCTACGAGCAGTACTTC. Protein sequence: CASSLGRHTYEQYF.

This clone was counted once. The CDR3 nucleotides are TGTGCCTGGAGTGTAGTTGGGGGGACTATAAATGAGCAGTTCTTC. It yields the protein CAWSVVGGTINEQFF. The rearrangement uses TRBV30 and TRBJ2-1; TRBD2 agrees at 7 bases. The V gene's germline CDR1 is GTSNPN and CDR2 SVGIG (reference sequence). The junction had 9 bases not matched to a gene; V was cut back by 0 bases and J by 7 bases. This CDR3 comprises 15 residues.

DNA of the CDR3: TGCGCCAGCAGCCTAACCTCAGGGGAAAAACTGTTTTTT. Protein sequence: CASSLTSGEKLFF. V usage is TRBV4-1 and J usage is TRBJ1-4; D possibly corresponds to TRBD1 (5 bases). The CDR3 extends over 13 amino acids. Germline lookup yields CDR1 MGHRA and CDR2 YSYEKL. Trimming took 4 bases from V and 8 from J, leaving 11 bases between them.

The chain is built from TRBV5-1 and TRBJ2-1; 10 bases are a match to TRBD2. Germline V gene data show CDR1 as SGHRS and CDR2 as YFSETQ. Trimming cost V 4 bases and J 5 bases; bases outside gene matches: 6. The CDR3 runs 15 residues. Here the CDR3 reads CASSPLAGANNEQFF. In DNA form, the CDR3 reads TGCGCCAGCAGCCCTCTAGCGGGGGCCAACAATGAGCAGTTCTTC.

The rearrangement links TRBV29-1 to TRBJ1-3; 7 positions agree with TRBD1. There are 13 residues in the CDR3. With 7 bases clipped from V and 3 bases from J, the junction kept 6 bases outside the gene matches. Germline V gene lookup returns CDR1 SQVTM and CDR2 ANQGSEA. In nucleotides, the CDR3 is TGCAGCGCGACAGGGAAAAGTGGAAACACCATATATTTT. It is translated as CSATGKSGNTIYF. Complete variable domain (other parts from reference TRBV29-1 and TRBJ1-3): SAVISQKPSRDICQRGTSLTIQCQVDSQVTMMFWYRQQPGQSLTLIATANQGSEATYESGFVIDKFPISRPNLTFSTLTVSNMSPEDSSIYLCSATGKSGNTIYFGEGSWLTVV.

Comment on this clone: A junction end diverges from the germline sequence, so it may reflect a read error. The rearrangement joins TRBV7-9 to TRBJ2-7; D may be TRBD2 (5 bases). Germline CDR1 and CDR2: SEHNR and FQNEAQ (reference sequence). The CDR3 sequence is 12 residues long. CDR3 sequence reads: CSSSFGPGEQYF. DNA for the CDR3: TGTTCCAGCAGCTTCGGACCGGGGGAGCAGTACTTC.

The chain has TRBV2 and TRBJ2-1; tentatively, D is TRBD1 (7 bases). Looked up from germline, CDR1 is SNHLY and CDR2 is FYNNEI. Trimming took off 6 bases at V and 6 bases at J, with 18 bases between the two ends. The CDR3 length is 15 residues. The CDR3 reads CASRRGDRLTNEQFF. CDR3 sequence (DNA): TGTGCCAGCAGGAGGGGGGACAGACTAACCAATGAGCAGTTCTTC.

The V gene is TRBV11-3, the J gene TRBJ2-6, with D possibly TRBD2 on 6 matching bases. This CDR3 is 17 amino acids long. Trimming left V 0 bases short and J 4 bases short, with 13 bases between. Germline CDR1 reads SGHNT; CDR2 reads YENEEA. In nucleotides, the CDR3 is TGTGCCAGCAGCTTAGATTTAGGAGGGCTCGGGGCCAACGTCCTGACTTTC. Amino acids: CASSLDLGGLGANVLTF.

The chain links TRBV7-9 to TRBJ2-7, with no clear D. The CDR3 totals 13 residues. The germline V gene has CDR1 SEHNR and CDR2 FQNEAQ (reference sequence). V was pared by 5 bases and J by 2 bases, with 10 bases between. CDR3 DNA: TGTGCCAGCAGCCCTGACAAGACCTACGAGCAGTACTTC. It encodes CASSPDKTYEQYF.

The rearrangement links TRBV30 to TRBJ1-6, with D unclear. Germline CDR1 reads GTSNPN; CDR2 reads SVGIG (reference sequence). V was shortened by 4 bases and J by 7 bases, with 5 bases between the two germline ends. The CDR3 is 11 residues long. CDR3 in amino acids: CAWNNNSPLHF. The CDR3 DNA reads TGTGCCTGGAACAACAATTCACCCCTCCACTTT.

This rearrangement joins TRBV15 to TRBJ2-1; weak D call: TRBD2 (5 bases). Germline values: CDR1 LNHNV, CDR2 YYDKDF (reference sequence). The ends were cut back, 5 bases at V and 0 bases at J, with 14 bases in the middle. The CDR3 consists of 16 residues. CDR3 loop: CATSARLLSSYNEQFF. In DNA, the CDR3 is TGTGCCACCAGCGCCAGACTACTAAGCTCCTACAATGAGCAGTTCTTC.

The J gene is TRBJ1-2, the V gene TRBV6-6; 7 bases are a match to TRBD1. Germline CDR1 and CDR2: MNHNY and SVGAGI (reference sequence). Trimming at V came to 0 bases and at J to 7 bases, leaving 2 bases not matched to a gene. The CDR3 is 13 residues long. The CDR3 DNA sequence: TGTGCCAGCAGTTACTCGAGACAGGGTGGCTACACCTTC. This gives the protein CASSYSRQGGYTF.

V is TRBV7-3 and J is TRBJ2-3, with 7 bases fitting TRBD2. V gave up 2 bases and J gave up 0 bases; unmatched junction bases: 5. The length of the CDR3 is 16 residues. Germline V gives CDR1 SGHTA, CDR2 FQGTGA. In nucleotides, the CDR3 is TGTGCCAGCAGCTTAGAAGGCGGGGGAAGCACAGATACGCAGTATTTT. Its translation is CASSLEGGGSTDTQYF.

This chain uses TRBV6-5 with TRBJ1-6; D not resolved. Germline values: CDR1 MNHEY, CDR2 SVGAGI. The V end was cut by 0 bases, the J end by 4 bases, with 10 bases between. The CDR3 is 16 residues long. CDR3: CASSYSMTGYNSPLHF. In nucleotides, the CDR3 is TGTGCCAGCAGTTACTCGATGACGGGATATAATTCACCCCTCCACTTT.

The chain combines TRBV7-8 with TRBJ1-5; D is unresolved. From germline, CDR1 is SGHVS and CDR2 FQNEAQ. Trimming took off 3 bases at V and 0 bases at J, with 12 bases between the two ends. The CDR3 covers 16 residues. As DNA, the CDR3 is TGTGCCAGCAGCTTTATGTCCGAGCCTAGCAATCAGCCCCAGCATTTT. Translating it yields CASSFMSEPSNQPQHF.

The chain combines TRBV10-3 with TRBJ2-1; 13 bases are a match to TRBD2. Germline V gene data show CDR1 as ENHRY and CDR2 as SYGVKD. The CDR3 covers 19 residues. The trim removed 5 bases at V and 3 bases at J, leaving 13 bases unmatched. The chain's CDR3 is CAISKHLRGTSGIYNEQFF. DNA of the CDR3: TGTGCCATCAGTAAACACCTCAGAGGGACTAGCGGGATCTACAATGAGCAGTTCTTC.

The V and J genes are TRBV6-1 and TRBJ1-5; possible D gene TRBD1, 5 bases. V was cut by 2 bases and J by 7 bases, with 9 bases left in between. Germline V gene sequence: CDR1 MNHNS, CDR2 SASEGT. The CDR3 totals 13 residues. The CDR3 spells CASSERQGQPQHF. CDR3 nucleotides: TGTGCCAGCAGTGAACGGCAGGGACAGCCCCAGCATTTT.

V and J are TRBV19 and TRBJ1-2; 7 nucleotides align to TRBD1. V was clipped by 5 bases and J by 2 bases; unmatched bases: 5. Germline CDR1 is LNHDA and CDR2 is SQIVND (reference sequence). The CDR3 has 14 amino acids. CDR3 loop: CASSELRGNYGYTF. CDR3 bases: TGTGCCAGTAGTGAACTCAGGGGGAACTATGGCTACACCTTC.